A selection of T cell receptor beta chains follows, all from one sample in a study of blood T cell repertoires in COVID-19. Sequencing was performed with immunoSEQ multiplex PCR; in TCRdb, only in-frame clones are kept and a portion is missing. The table includes under 200,000 clones, approximately 85% detected once. Material for sequencing was peripheral blood. The receptors derive from a woman older than 75 with acute or convalescent COVID-19. Each CDR3 is given without its conserved first and last residue.

j_call v_call cdr3_length cdr3_aa
TRBJ2-7 TRBV4-2 14 ASSQDWTSGSYEQY
TRBJ1-1 TRBV7-2 11 ASSLAQHTEAF
TRBJ1-3 TRBV7-8 14 ASSRRGGWTGNTIY
TRBJ2-1 TRBV10-2 11 ASNPGVGNEQF
TRBJ2-1 TRBV10-2 14 ASLPGGPGTYNEQF
TRBJ2-3 TRBV4-2 14 ASSQASGLSTDTQY
TRBJ2-1 TRBV5-4 12 ASSLVGLQDEQF
TRBJ1-1 TRBV5-8 12 ASTPGSKNTEAF
TRBJ1-4 TRBV7-9 12 ASSLRQGHEKLF
TRBJ2-7 TRBV12-3/TRBV12-4 11 ASSPGTAYEQY
TRBJ2-1 TRBV7-2 13 ASSRGRDPYNEQF
TRBJ1-6 TRBV7-3 13 ASSPHGGGNSPLH
TRBJ1-4 TRBV7-8 15 ASSPEGQAATNEKLF
TRBJ2-5 TRBV30 15 AWSAGLDRGWQETQY
TRBJ2-1 TRBV6-6 13 ASNLAGGGNNEQF
TRBJ2-7 TRBV10-1 12 ATAGRGASYEQY
TRBJ1-4 TRBV27 12 ASSLTDRGEKLF
TRBJ2-2 TRBV5-6 13 ASRGLSGTSGELF
TRBJ1-2 TRBV6-6 11 ASSYRGWGGYT
TRBJ2-1 TRBV7-2 12 ASEKAGGRNEQF
TRBJ2-2 TRBV5-8 14 ASRQYRGANTGELF
TRBJ1-1 TRBV10-2 12 ASSSLVRNTEAF
TRBJ2-1 TRBV5-4 13 ASSFGTGVYNEQF
TRBJ2-7 TRBV29-1 9 SVVQQYEQY
TRBJ2-2 TRBV27 11 ASSLWGPGELF
TRBJ1-1 TRBV14 13 ASSPYRERGTEAF
TRBJ2-5 TRBV4-1 12 ASSLRGDQETQY
TRBJ1-4 TRBV4-1 13 ASSRPRGAFEKLF
TRBJ1-2 TRBV7-9 12 ASRPGTVVEGYT
TRBJ1-2 TRBV6-6 11 ASSDRGLLGYT
TRBJ1-1 TRBV5-1 11 ASSEGQNTEAF
TRBJ1-2 TRBV29-1 11 SVGGFSLYGYT
TRBJ2-1 TRBV18 13 ASSPLAGPGNEQF
TRBJ2-3 TRBV18 12 ASSPYSGTDTQY
TRBJ2-1 TRBV11-3 13 ASSLGLAGNNEQF
TRBJ2-1 TRBV30 12 AWSAPYRMDEQF
TRBJ2-5 TRBV19 14 ASSPGLAVNQETQY
TRBJ1-1 TRBV11-2 10 ASSLAGLGAF
TRBJ2-7 TRBV5-4 12 ASSLGQGAYEQY
TRBJ2-6 TRBV10-3 13 AITPGDSGANVLT
TRBJ1-1 TRBV7-9 10 ASSWQNTEAF
TRBJ1-2 TRBV9 13 ASSVEAGGNYGYT
TRBJ2-7 TRBV19 14 ASSMIRTSGTYEQY
TRBJ1-2 TRBV5-1 12 ASSLADRSYGYT
TRBJ2-2 TRBV7-2 15 ASSFAKGQADTGELF
TRBJ2-5 TRBV5-1 12 ASSSRYLQETQY
TRBJ1-2 TRBV5-6 11 ASSLPGGRGYT